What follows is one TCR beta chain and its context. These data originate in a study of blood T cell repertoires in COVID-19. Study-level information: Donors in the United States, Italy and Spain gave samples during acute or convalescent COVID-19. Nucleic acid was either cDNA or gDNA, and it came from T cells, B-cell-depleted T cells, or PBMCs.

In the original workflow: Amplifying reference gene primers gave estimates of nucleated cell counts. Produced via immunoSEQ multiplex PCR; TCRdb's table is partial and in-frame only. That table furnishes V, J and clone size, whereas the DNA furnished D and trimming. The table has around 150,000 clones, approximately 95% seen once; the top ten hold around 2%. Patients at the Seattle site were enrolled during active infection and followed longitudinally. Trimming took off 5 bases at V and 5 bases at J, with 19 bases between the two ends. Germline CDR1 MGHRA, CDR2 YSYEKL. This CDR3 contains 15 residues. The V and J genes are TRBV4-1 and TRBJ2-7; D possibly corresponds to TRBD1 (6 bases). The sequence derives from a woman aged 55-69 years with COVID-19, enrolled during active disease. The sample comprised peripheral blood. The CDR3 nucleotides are TGCGCCAGCAGCAAGAACAGGGTGTATATCGACGAGCAGTACTTC. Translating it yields CASSKNRVYIDEQYF.